The clone carrying this T cell receptor beta chain was seen repeatedly, ten times or more. Antigen unknown. RNA transcripts gave rise to amplified TCR beta CDR3 regions. The primer set for the first-round RT-PCR of the TCR CDR3 was HTBI. Each CDR3 protein gets one entry after TCRdb re-called the multiplex PCR reads with MiXCR. The table lists under 500,000 distinct CDR3 sequences, over 11% of them singletons, with approximately 27% in the top ten. Ophthalmopathy patients showed a Clinical Activity Score of at least 3, NOSPECS grade of at least 4 and duration under 3 months. In making diagnoses, clinical symptoms, serum thyroxine and TRAb, thyroid ultrasound and orbital computed tomography were all used. This sample was included in a study of T cells in Graves' hyperthyroidism and ophthalmopathy. This CDR3 region has 13 residues. Trimming pared 6 bases from V and 0 bases from J, leaving 8 bases between.

Whole-study findings and limits: Blood also showed most of the thyroid clonotypes that were expanded above 0.001. Ophthalmopathy and stable hyperthyroidism were separated by a 13 V-J model.

What was sequenced was blood. The clonotype originates from a man aged 45-65 years with Graves' ophthalmopathy. The chain has TRBV12-3 or TRBV12-4 and TRBJ1-2; D gene uncertain. The CDR3 DNA follows: TGTGCCAGCAGCACTGGGGCTAACTATGGCTACACCTTC. It translates to CASSTGANYGYTF.